This entry lists 5 T cell receptor beta chains sequenced from one sample in a study of blood T cell repertoires in COVID-19. The data were produced by immunoSEQ multiplex PCR, yet TCRdb's version contains in-frame clones alone and is incomplete. The sample has roughly 110,000 clones; around 88% are singletons. Source material: peripheral blood. The origin of the receptors is a man in his fifties or sixties with active or convalescent COVID-19.

V and J are TRBV9 and TRBJ1-3, with 7 bases identical to TRBD1. CDR1 and CDR2 from the germline V gene are SGDLS and YYNGEE. V lost 0 bases and J lost 0; bases outside the gene matches: 9. The CDR3 totals 18 residues. Here the CDR3 DNA reads TGTGCCAGCAGCGTAGGCGGTAACAGGGGAGGCTCTGGAAACACCATATATTTT. Protein sequence: CASSVGGNRGGSGNTIYF.

The table lists this clone with a count of one. The CDR3 DNA follows: TGTGCCAGCAGTGACCCCACTAGACTCACAGATACGCAGTATTTT. Its protein is CASSDPTRLTDTQYF. This chain uses TRBV25-1 with TRBJ2-3, with a possible D match to TRBD2 (5 bases). V was clipped by 3 bases and J by 2 bases, with 12 bases between them. The CDR3 sequence is 15 residues long. The germline gives CDR1 MGHDK, CDR2 SYGVNS. The entire variable domain, with the rest obtained from reference TRBV25-1 and TRBJ2-3, is as follows: EADIYQTPRYLVIGTGKKITLECSQTMGHDKMYWYQQDPGMELHLIHYSYGVNSTEKGDLSSESTVSRIRTEHFPLTLESARPSHTSQYLCASSDPTRLTDTQYFGPGTRLTVL.

This clone was observed once. J is TRBJ2-5 and V is TRBV2; D unclear. This CDR3 is built from 14 residues. The germline gives CDR1 SNHLY, CDR2 FYNNEI. The V gene lost 2 bases and the J gene lost 0 bases, with 7 bases spanning the gap. In nucleotides, the CDR3 is TGTGCCAGCAGTGAACGGGTGTACCAAGAGACCCAGTACTTC. It yields the protein CASSERVYQETQYF.

This chain uses TRBV11-3 with TRBJ2-7; 7 bases are shared with TRBD1. J gave up 1 base and V 4 bases, and 10 bases lay outside the gene matches. CDR1 is SGHNT, CDR2 YENEEA, per germline. The CDR3 extends over 16 amino acids. The CDR3 loop reads CASSSSSGTDSYEQYF. The CDR3 bases are TGTGCCAGCAGCTCTTCCTCCGGGACAGATTCCTACGAGCAGTACTTC.

The gene calls are TRBV11-2 and TRBJ1-2; no clear D gene. Germline V gives CDR1 SGHAT, CDR2 FQNNGV. V lost 1 base, J lost 6 bases, and 18 bases lay in between. The CDR3 loop spans 16 amino acids. CDR3 amino acids: CASSLAVSGRAHGYTF. As DNA, the CDR3 is TGTGCCAGCAGCTTAGCGGTCTCTGGGAGGGCGCATGGCTACACCTTC.